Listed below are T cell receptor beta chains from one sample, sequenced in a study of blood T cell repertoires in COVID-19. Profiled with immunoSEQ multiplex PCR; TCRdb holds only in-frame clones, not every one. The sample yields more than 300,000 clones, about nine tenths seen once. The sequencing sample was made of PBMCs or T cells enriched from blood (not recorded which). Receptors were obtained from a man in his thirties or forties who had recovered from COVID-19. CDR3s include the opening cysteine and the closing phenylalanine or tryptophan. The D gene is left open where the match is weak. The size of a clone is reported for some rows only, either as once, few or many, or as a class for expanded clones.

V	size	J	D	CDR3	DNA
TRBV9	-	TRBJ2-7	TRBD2	CASSPDPGLAGLYEQYF	TGTGCCAGCAGCCCAGACCCTGGACTAGCGGGGCTCTACGAGCAGTACTTC
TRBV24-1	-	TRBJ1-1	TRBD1	CATSEEGAGAFF	TGTGCCACCAGTGAGGAGGGGGCCGGTGCTTTCTTT
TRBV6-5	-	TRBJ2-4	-	CASRQLPGVDIQYF	TGTGCCAGCAGGCAACTGCCGGGGGTGGACATTCAGTACTTC
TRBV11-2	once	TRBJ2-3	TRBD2	CASSTDSGGARVGDTQYF	TGTGCCAGCAGTACAGATAGCGGGGGGGCGAGGGTTGGAGATACGCAGTATTTT
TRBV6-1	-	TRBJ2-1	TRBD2	CASSEARGSIYNEQFF	TGTGCCAGCAGTGAAGCGCGGGGGAGCATCTACAATGAGCAGTTCTTC
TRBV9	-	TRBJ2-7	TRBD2	CASSSGLAEYEQYF	TGTGCCAGCAGTTCCGGACTAGCGGAGTACGAGCAGTACTTC
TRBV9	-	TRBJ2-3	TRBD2	CASSVVGSGGTDTQYF	TGTGCCAGCAGCGTAGTTGGGAGCGGGGGCACAGATACGCAGTATTTT
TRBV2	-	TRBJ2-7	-	CAVLSGGLPGDEQYF	TGTGCCGTGCTGAGTGGAGGACTCCCTGGCGACGAGCAGTACTTC
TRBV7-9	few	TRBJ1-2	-	CASSSDRVDYTF	TGTGCCAGCAGCTCGGATCGGGTCGACTACACCTTC
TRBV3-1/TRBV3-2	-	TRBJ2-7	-	CASSQAAGDSYEQYF	TGTGCCAGCAGCCAAGCGGCAGGGGATTCCTACGAGCAGTACTTC
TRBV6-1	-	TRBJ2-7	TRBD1	CASSGAGQGTYEQYF	TGTGCCAGCAGTGGAGCGGGACAGGGTACGTACGAGCAGTACTTC
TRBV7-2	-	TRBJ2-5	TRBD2	CASSPGPSGGAGQETQYF	TGTGCCAGCAGCCCAGGGCCTAGCGGGGGGGCCGGCCAAGAGACCCAGTACTTC
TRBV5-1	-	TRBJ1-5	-	CASSLEGVNQPQHF	TGCGCCAGCAGCTTGGAAGGGGTCAATCAGCCCCAGCATTTT
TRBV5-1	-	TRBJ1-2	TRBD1	CASSNDRDITF	TGCGCCAGCAGCAACGACAGGGACATAACCTTC
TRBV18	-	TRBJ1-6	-	CASSWGDNSPLHF	TGTGCCAGCTCATGGGGGGACAATTCACCCCTCCACTTT
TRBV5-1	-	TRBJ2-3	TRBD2	CASSLYYLGLAGEISTDTQYF	TGCGCCAGCAGCTTGTATTACCTTGGACTAGCGGGGGAGATTAGCACAGATACGCAGTATTTT
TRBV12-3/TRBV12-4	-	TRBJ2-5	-	CASSFHSVETQYF	TGTGCCAGCAGTTTTCATAGCGTGGAGACCCAGTACTTC
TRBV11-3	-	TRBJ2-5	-	CASSLVVTGHQETQYF	TGTGCCAGCAGCTTAGTTGTGACAGGACATCAAGAGACCCAGTACTTC
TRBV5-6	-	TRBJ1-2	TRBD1	CASSSGTGGEGDYGYTF	TGTGCCAGCAGCTCTGGGACAGGGGGCGAGGGAGACTATGGCTACACCTTC
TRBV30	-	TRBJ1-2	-	CASTGTRGDGYTF	TGTGCCTCCACCGGGACACGGGGAGATGGCTACACCTTC
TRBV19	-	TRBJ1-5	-	CASSIYSQPQHF	TGTGCCAGTAGTATATACAGTCAGCCCCAGCATTTT
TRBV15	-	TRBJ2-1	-	CATSRDRLLAEGGNEQFF	TGTGCCACCAGCAGAGATCGCCTTCTAGCGGAGGGGGGCAATGAGCAGTTCTTC
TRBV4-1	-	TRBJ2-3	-	CASSQDSRRDTQYF	TGCGCCAGCAGCCAAGATTCGAGGAGAGATACGCAGTATTTT
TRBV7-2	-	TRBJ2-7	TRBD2	CASSLTSVSSYEQYF	TGTGCCAGCAGCTTAACTAGCGTGAGCTCCTACGAGCAGTACTTC
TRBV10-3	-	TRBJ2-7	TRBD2	CAIEAGTSGSEQYF	TGTGCCATCGAGGCCGGGACTAGCGGGAGCGAGCAGTACTTC
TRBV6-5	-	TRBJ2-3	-	CASSYSQGRTDTQYF	TGTGCCAGCAGTTACTCGCAGGGGCGCACAGATACGCAGTATTTT
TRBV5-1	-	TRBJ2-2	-	CASRVDGSGTGELFF	TGCGCCAGCAGGGTCGACGGGAGTGGCACCGGGGAGCTGTTTTTT
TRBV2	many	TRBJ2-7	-	CASIGGSSYEQYF	TGTGCCAGCATTGGGGGGTCCTCCTACGAGCAGTACTTC
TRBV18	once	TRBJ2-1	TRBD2	CASSSQRGGYNEQFF	TGTGCCAGCTCATCCCAGCGGGGGGGATACAATGAGCAGTTCTTC
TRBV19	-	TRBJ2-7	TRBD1	CASSVSDRGREQYF	TGTGCCAGTAGTGTGAGCGACAGGGGGCGCGAGCAGTACTTC
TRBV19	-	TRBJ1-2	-	CASSIPGAANYGYTF	TGTGCCAGTAGTATTCCAGGCGCTGCTAACTATGGCTACACCTTC
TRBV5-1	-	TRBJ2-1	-	CASSPGGGEFF	TGCGCCAGCAGCCCTGGAGGCGGAGAGTTCTTC
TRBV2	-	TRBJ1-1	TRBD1	CASSGDREDTEAFF	TGTGCCAGCAGTGGGGACAGGGAGGATACTGAAGCTTTCTTT
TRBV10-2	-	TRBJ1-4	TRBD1	CASLGQANEKLFF	TGCGCCAGCCTCGGACAGGCTAATGAAAAACTGTTTTTT
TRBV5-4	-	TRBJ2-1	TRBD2	CASSTSGSSYNEQFF	TGTGCCAGCAGCACTAGCGGTAGCTCCTACAATGAGCAGTTCTTC
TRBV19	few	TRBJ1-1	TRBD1	CASSRTGVNTEAFF	TGTGCCAGTAGTAGGACAGGGGTGAACACTGAAGCTTTCTTT
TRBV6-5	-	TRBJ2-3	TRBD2	CASSPSGSGTDTQYF	TGTGCCAGCAGTCCGAGCGGGAGTGGCACAGATACGCAGTATTTT
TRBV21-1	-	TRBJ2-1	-	CASSKEKTTNNEQFF	TGTGCCAGCAGCAAAGAGAAGACTACGAACAATGAGCAGTTCTTC
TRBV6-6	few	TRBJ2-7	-	CASSPSGEGYSYEQYF	TGTGCCAGCAGCCCGAGTGGAGAGGGATACTCCTACGAGCAGTACTTC
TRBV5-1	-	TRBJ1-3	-	CASSRGGSGNTIYF	TGCGCCAGCAGCAGAGGGGGATCTGGAAACACCATATATTTT
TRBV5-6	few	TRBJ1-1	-	CASSLEWSVSTEAFF	TGTGCCAGCAGCTTGGAGTGGTCGGTAAGCACTGAAGCTTTCTTT
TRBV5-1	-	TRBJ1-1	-	CASSLQGRLRTEAFF	TGCGCCAGCAGCTTGCAAGGCCGATTGAGGACTGAAGCTTTCTTT
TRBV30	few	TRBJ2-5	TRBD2	CAWSSGRAGETQYF	TGTGCCTGGAGTAGCGGGAGGGCGGGGGAGACCCAGTACTTC
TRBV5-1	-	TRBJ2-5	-	CASSLGRAETQYF	TGCGCCAGCAGCTTAGGCAGGGCGGAGACCCAGTACTTC
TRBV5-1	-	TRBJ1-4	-	CASSFGSFNEKLFF	TGCGCCAGCAGCTTTGGCAGTTTCAATGAAAAACTGTTTTTT
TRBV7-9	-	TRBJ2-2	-	CASSLRNTGELFF	TGTGCCAGCAGCTTACGGAACACCGGGGAGCTGTTTTTT
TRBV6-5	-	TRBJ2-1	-	CASSYSTGAPNEQFF	TGTGCCAGCAGTTACTCGACAGGTGCTCCCAATGAGCAGTTCTTC
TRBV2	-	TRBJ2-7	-	CATRVSYEQYF	TGTGCCACCCGGGTCTCCTACGAGCAGTACTTC
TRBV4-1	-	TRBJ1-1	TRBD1	CASRTTGGDESRNTEAFF	TGCGCCAGCAGAACGACAGGGGGCGATGAGAGTAGGAACACTGAAGCTTTCTTT
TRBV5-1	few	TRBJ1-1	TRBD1	CASSLAGTGFEAFF	TGCGCCAGCAGCTTGGCCGGGACAGGGTTCGAAGCTTTCTTT
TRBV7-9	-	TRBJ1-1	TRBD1	CASSLGQGLNTEAFF	TGTGCCAGCAGCTTAGGACAGGGCCTGAACACTGAAGCTTTCTTT
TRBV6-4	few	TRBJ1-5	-	CASSDEANQPQHF	TGTGCCAGCAGTGACGAGGCAAATCAGCCCCAGCATTTT
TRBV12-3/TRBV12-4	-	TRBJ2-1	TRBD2	CASSLSGEEQFF	TGTGCCAGCAGTTTAAGCGGGGAGGAGCAGTTCTTC
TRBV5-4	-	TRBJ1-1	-	CASSGAPTVNTEAFF	TGTGCCAGCAGCGGGGCGCCGACAGTGAACACTGAAGCTTTCTTT
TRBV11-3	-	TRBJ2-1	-	CASSGGRGTYNEQFF	TGTGCCAGCAGCGGGGGGCGGGGGACCTACAATGAGCAGTTCTTC
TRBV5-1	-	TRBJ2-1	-	CASTRGDYNEQFF	TGCGCCAGCACCAGGGGGGACTACAATGAGCAGTTCTTC